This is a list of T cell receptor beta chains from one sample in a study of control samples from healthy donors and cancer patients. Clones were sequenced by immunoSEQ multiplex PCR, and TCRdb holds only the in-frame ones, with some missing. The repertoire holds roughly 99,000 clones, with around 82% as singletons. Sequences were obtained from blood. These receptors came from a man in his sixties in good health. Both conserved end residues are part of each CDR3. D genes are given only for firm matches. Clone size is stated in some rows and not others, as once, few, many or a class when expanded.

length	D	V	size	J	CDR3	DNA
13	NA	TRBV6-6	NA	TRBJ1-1	CASSSGTPTEAFF	TGTGCCAGCAGTTCCGGGACCCCTACTGAAGCTTTCTTT
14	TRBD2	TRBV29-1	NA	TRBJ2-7	CSVTGGSEVSEQYF	TGCAGCGTCACGGGGGGAAGCGAGGTCTCCGAGCAGTACTTC
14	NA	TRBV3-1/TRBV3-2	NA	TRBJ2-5	CASSQEPRTGAQYF	TGTGCCAGCAGCCAAGAACCTAGGACGGGGGCCCAGTACTTC
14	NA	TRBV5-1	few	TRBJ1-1	CASSLGVGATEAFF	TGCGCCAGCAGCTTAGGGGTGGGGGCAACTGAAGCTTTCTTT
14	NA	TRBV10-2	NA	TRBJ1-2	CASSEGGGRDGYTF	TGCGCCAGCAGTGAGGGGGGGGGCCGGGATGGCTACACCTTC
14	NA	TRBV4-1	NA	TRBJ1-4	CASSLGHSSEKLFF	TGCGCCAGCAGCCTGGGCCACTCGAGCGAAAAACTGTTTTTT
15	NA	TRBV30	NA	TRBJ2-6	CAWSVGGTGANVLTF	TGTGCCTGGAGTGTTGGGGGGACAGGGGCCAACGTCCTGACTTTC
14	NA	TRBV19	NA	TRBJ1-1	CASSFTALNTEAFF	TGTGCCAGTAGTTTTACAGCTCTGAACACTGAAGCTTTCTTT
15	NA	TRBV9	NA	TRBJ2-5	CASSGEGLAQETQYF	TGTGCCAGCAGCGGCGAAGGGCTAGCCCAAGAGACCCAGTACTTC
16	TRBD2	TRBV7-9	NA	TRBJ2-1	CASSPRPRRGGSEQFF	TGTGCCAGCAGCCCCAGGCCCCGGCGGGGGGGCAGTGAGCAGTTCTTC
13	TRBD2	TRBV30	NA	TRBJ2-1	CAWRLAGYNEQFF	TGTGCTTGGAGACTAGCGGGTTACAATGAGCAGTTCTTC
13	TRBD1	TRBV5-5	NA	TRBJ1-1	CASSHPGQEIAFF	TGTGCCAGCAGCCATCCGGGACAGGAGATTGCTTTCTTT
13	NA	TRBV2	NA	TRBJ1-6	CASSATANSPLHF	TGTGCCAGCAGTGCTACAGCCAATTCACCCCTCCACTTT
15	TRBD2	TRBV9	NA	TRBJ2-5	CASSVGGGRDETQYF	TGTGCCAGCAGCGTAGGGGGAGGGCGAGACGAGACCCAGTACTTC
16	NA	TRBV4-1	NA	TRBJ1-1	CASSQVGNRQNTEAFF	TGCGCCAGCAGCCAAGTAGGTAACAGACAGAACACTGAAGCTTTCTTT
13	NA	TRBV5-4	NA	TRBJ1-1	CASSLDRNTEAFF	TGTGCCAGCAGCTTAGACAGGAACACTGAAGCTTTCTTT
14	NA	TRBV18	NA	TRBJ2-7	CASSPKGGGREQYF	TGTGCCAGCTCACCAAAGGGCGGAGGAAGGGAGCAGTACTTC
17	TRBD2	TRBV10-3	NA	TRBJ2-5	CAIASGRAGGPGETQYF	TGTGCCATTGCTAGCGGGAGGGCCGGAGGGCCGGGAGAGACCCAGTACTTC
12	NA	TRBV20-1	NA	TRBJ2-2	CSASRSPGELFF	TGCAGTGCTAGTCGCAGCCCCGGGGAGCTGTTTTTT
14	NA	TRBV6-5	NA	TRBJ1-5	CASSYSIGNQPQHF	TGTGCCAGCAGTTACTCGATCGGCAATCAGCCCCAGCATTTT
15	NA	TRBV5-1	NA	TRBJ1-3	CASSLQGIGGNTIYF	TGCGCCAGCAGCTTGCAGGGGATAGGGGGAAACACCATATATTTT
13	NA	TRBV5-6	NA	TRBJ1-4	CASSPWEGEKLFF	TGTGCCAGCAGCCCCTGGGAGGGCGAAAAACTGTTTTTT
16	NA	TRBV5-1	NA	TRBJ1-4	CASSLLGPDINEKLFF	TGCGCCAGCAGCCTCCTCGGTCCGGACATTAATGAAAAACTGTTTTTT
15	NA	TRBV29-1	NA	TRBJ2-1	CSVERPGVGTDEQFF	TGCAGCGTTGAGAGACCAGGGGTTGGGACCGATGAGCAGTTCTTC
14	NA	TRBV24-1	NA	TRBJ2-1	CATKGPSSYNEQFF	TGTGCCACCAAGGGTCCGAGCTCCTACAATGAGCAGTTCTTC
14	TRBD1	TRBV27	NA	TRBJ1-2	CASSPDREAYGYTF	TGTGCCAGCAGCCCCGACAGGGAGGCCTATGGCTACACCTTC
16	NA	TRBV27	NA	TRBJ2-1	CASSSDFTEHYNEQFF	TGTGCCAGCAGTTCAGATTTCACAGAACACTACAATGAGCAGTTCTTC
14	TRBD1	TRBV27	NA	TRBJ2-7	CASSPGQASLEQYF	TGTGCCAGCAGTCCGGGACAGGCGTCACTCGAGCAGTACTTC
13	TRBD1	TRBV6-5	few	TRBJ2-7	CASRDDRGWEQYF	TGTGCCAGCAGAGACGACAGGGGGTGGGAGCAGTACTTC
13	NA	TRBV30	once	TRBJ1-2	CAWSVIGDGGYTF	TGTGCCTGGAGTGTGATAGGCGACGGTGGCTACACCTTC
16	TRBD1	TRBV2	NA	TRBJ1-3	CASEGTGAFTGNTIYF	TGTGCCAGCGAGGGGACAGGGGCGTTTACAGGAAACACCATATATTTT
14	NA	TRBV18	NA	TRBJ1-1	CASSLSAVNTEAFF	TGTGCCAGCTCCCTCTCGGCGGTGAACACTGAAGCTTTCTTT
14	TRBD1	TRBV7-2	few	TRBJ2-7	CASGQVRAASEQYF	TGTGCCAGCGGACAGGTCAGGGCCGCGAGCGAGCAGTACTTC
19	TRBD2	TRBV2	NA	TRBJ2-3	CASSYPGTSGSEQTDTQYF	TGTGCCAGCAGTTATCCCGGGACTAGCGGGAGTGAACAGACAGATACGCAGTATTTT
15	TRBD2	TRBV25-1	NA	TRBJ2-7	CASSPHLGGAYEQYF	TGTGCCAGCAGTCCCCATTTGGGGGGGGCCTACGAGCAGTACTTC
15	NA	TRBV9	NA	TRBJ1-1	CASSVDGEGDTEAFF	TGTGCCAGCAGCGTAGATGGGGAAGGGGACACTGAAGCTTTCTTT
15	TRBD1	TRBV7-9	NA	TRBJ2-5	CASSSRQGGGETQYF	TGTGCCAGCAGCTCAAGACAGGGTGGGGGAGAGACCCAGTACTTC
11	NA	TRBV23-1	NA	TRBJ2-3	CASSRSDTQYF	TGCGCCAGCAGTCGGTCAGATACGCAGTATTTT
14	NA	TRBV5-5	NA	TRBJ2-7	CASSPDRHSTRQYF	TGTGCCAGCAGCCCAGACAGGCACTCTACGAGGCAGTACTTC
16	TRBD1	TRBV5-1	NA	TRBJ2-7	CASSFSAGTGAGEQYF	TGCGCCAGCAGCTTTTCGGCCGGGACAGGGGCGGGGGAGCAGTACTTC
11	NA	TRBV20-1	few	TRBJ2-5	CSARHGETQYF	TGCAGTGCTAGACACGGGGAGACCCAGTACTTC
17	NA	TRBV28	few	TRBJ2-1	CASSSPPTPSSYNEQFF	TGTGCCAGCAGTTCACCCCCGACTCCTAGCTCCTACAATGAGCAGTTCTTC
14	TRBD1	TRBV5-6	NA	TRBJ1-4	CASSAGQKNEKLFF	TGTGCCAGCAGCGCGGGACAGAAGAATGAAAAACTGTTTTTT
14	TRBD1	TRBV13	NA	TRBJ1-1	CASRLDRVNTEAFF	TGTGCCAGCAGGTTGGACAGGGTGAACACTGAAGCTTTCTTT
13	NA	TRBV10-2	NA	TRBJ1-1	CASSEPRNTEAFF	TGCGCCAGCAGTGAGCCCAGGAACACTGAAGCTTTCTTT
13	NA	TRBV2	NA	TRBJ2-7	CASSVHIKYEQYF	TGTGCCAGCAGTGTTCACATCAAGTACGAGCAGTACTTC
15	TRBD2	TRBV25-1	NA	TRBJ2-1	CASSVSGRAHNEQFF	TGTGCCAGCAGTGTTAGCGGGAGGGCCCACAATGAGCAGTTCTTC
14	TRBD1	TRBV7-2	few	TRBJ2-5	CASSQSDRAGTQYF	TGTGCCAGCAGCCAGTCCGACAGGGCGGGGACCCAGTACTTC
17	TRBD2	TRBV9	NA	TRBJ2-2	CASSTGTSGENTGELFF	TGTGCCAGCAGTACTGGGACTAGCGGGGAGAACACCGGGGAGCTGTTTTTT